The table lists the clone carrying this TCR beta chain with many counts. Its cognate antigen is unknown. The data originate from a study of glioma-infiltrating T cells. Study outcomes and limitations: Tissue-blood divergence was below expectation in non-neoplastic patients, above in gliomas. Only very few CDR3 sequences appeared in both tissue and blood.

TCR alpha and beta CDR3 regions were amplified from RNA using iRepertoire nested multiplex PCR. Input was roughly 85-450 ng of tissue mRNA or PBMC total RNA. TCRdb reprocessed the multiplex PCR reads via MiXCR and lists one record per CDR3 protein. The data hold approximately 90,000 distinct CDR3 sequences, with about 25% observed a single time. Germline V gene data show CDR1 as SNHLY and CDR2 as FYNNEI. Trimming stripped 0 bases from V and 7 bases from J, with 13 bases between. The CDR3 extends over 15 amino acids. Sequenced: glioma tissue, nonneoplastic brain tissue, or PBMCs (not recorded which). The chain has TRBV2 and TRBJ1-5; TRBD1 is a possible D gene (6 bases). The clonotype originates from a human donor with low-grade glioma or glioblastoma, undergoing nonglioma brain surgery, or in good health (not recorded which). CDR3 coding DNA: TGTGCCAGCAGTGAAGCGGTACAGGGTGCCCAGCCCCAGCATTTT. As protein: CASSEAVQGAQPQHF.